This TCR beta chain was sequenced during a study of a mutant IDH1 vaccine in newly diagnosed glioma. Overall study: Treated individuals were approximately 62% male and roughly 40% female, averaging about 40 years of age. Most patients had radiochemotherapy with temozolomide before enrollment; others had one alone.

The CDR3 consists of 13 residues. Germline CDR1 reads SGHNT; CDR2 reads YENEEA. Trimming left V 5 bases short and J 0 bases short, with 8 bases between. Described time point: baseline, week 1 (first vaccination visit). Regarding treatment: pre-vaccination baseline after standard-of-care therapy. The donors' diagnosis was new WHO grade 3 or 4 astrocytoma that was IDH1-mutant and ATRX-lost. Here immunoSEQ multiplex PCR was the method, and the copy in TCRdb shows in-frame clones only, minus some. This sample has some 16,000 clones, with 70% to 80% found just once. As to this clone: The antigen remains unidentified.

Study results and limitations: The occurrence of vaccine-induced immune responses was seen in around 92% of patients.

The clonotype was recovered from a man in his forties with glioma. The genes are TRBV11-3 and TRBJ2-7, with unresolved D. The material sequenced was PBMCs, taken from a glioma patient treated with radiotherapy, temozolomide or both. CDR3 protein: CASSLVSSYEQYF. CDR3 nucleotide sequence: TGTGCCAGCAGCCTAGTATCCTCCTACGAGCAGTACTTC. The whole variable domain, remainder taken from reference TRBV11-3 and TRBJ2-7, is EAGVVQSPRYKIIEKKQPVAFWCNPISGHNTLYWYLQNLGQGPELLIRYENEEAVDDSQLPKDRFSAERLKGVDSTLKIQPAELGDSAVYLCASSLVSSYEQYFGPGTRLTVT.